The clone carrying this T cell receptor (beta chain) has a handful of counts. Its antigen is still unknown. The data derive from a study of OX40 agonist ivuxolimab in advanced cancers. The wider study: Head and neck, renal cell, melanoma or hepatocellular carcinoma were the cancers that dose-escalation patients had. At 82.7% male, the cohort had a mean age of around 56 years, ranging from about 20 to 79. Antecedent anti-PD-1, anti-PD-L1 or anti-CTLA-4 therapy was permissible, with 35% to 40% having received some. Study results and limitations: CD8+ T cells were the subset that, on average, had more expanded clones than CD4+.

Trimming cost V 1 base and J 6 bases; bases outside gene matches: 13. This CDR3 is 18 amino acids long. Germline V lookup: CDR1 MGHRA, CDR2 YSYEKL. Generated by immunoSEQ multiplex PCR, the TCRdb table keeps only in-frame clones and is missing some. The profile shows about 64,000 clones, around 80% of them singletons. This TCR came from an adult with an advanced solid tumor such as melanoma, head and neck, liver or kidney cancer. This sample comprised CD4+ or CD8+ T cells sorted from blood, obtained in a trial of the OX40 agonist ivuxolimab. V usage is TRBV4-1 and J usage is TRBJ1-5, with 9 bases aligning to TRBD1. CDR3 sequence (DNA): TGCGCCAGCAGCCAAGGGACAGGGGCTTTCCGCGGAAGTCAGCCCCAGCATTTT. Translation gives CASSQGTGAFRGSQPQHF.